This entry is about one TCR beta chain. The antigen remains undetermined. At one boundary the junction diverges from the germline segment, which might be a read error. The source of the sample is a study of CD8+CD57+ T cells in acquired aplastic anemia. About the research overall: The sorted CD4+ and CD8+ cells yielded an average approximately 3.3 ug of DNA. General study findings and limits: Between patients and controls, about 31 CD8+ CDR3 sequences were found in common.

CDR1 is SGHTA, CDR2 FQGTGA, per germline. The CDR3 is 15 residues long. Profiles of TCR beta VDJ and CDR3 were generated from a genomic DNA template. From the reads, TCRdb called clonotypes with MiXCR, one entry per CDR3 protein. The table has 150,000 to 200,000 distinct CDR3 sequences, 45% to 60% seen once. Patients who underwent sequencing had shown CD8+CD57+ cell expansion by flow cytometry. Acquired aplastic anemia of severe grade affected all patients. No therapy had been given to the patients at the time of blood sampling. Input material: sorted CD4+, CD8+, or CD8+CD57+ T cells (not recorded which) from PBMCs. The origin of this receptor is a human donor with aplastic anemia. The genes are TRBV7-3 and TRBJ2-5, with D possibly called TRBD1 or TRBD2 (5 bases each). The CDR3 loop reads CACSATIGAGETQYF. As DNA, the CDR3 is TGTGCCTGCAGCGCCACTATTGGGGCGGGTGAGACCCAGTACTTC.